The 21 T cell receptor beta chains in this list originate from one sample, sequenced in a study of vaccination effects on CD4 cells after COVID-19. In the ViraFEST assay, antigen-specific CD4+ clonotypes were identified by expansion after peptide-pool stimulation. CD4+ T cell isolation took place after 10 days of culture. Subjects were given two BNT162b2 or mRNA-1273 vaccine doses. Using immunoSEQ multiplex PCR, the repertoire was profiled, and TCRdb retains in-frame clones only, with some absent. The data contain around 15,000 clones, 60% to 80% of them singletons. The antigens these receptors bind are not known. The sequencing used CD4+ T cells from PBMCs cultured with HCoV-NL63 spike peptides, collected after COVID-19 vaccination. The receptors stem from a human donor who received a COVID-19 vaccine.

The gene calls are TRBV5-1 and TRBJ2-2; D is undetermined. This CDR3 is 16 amino acids long. Germline loops: CDR1 SGHRS, CDR2 YFSETQ. V was clipped by 4 bases and J by 2 bases, with 15 bases between them. CDR3 nucleotide sequence: TGCGCCAGCAGCCCTCGTCCAGGAATAAACACCGGGGAGCTGTTTTTT. Its protein product is CASSPRPGINTGELFF. Full variable domain (rest looked up from reference TRBV5-1 and TRBJ2-2): KAGVTQTPRYLIKTRGQQVTLSCSPISGHRSVSWYQQTPGQGLQFLFEYFSETQRNKGNFPGRFSGRQFSNSRSEMNVSTLELGDSALYLCASSPRPGINTGELFFGEGSRLTVL.

The V call is TRBV7-3, the J call TRBJ1-5; possibly TRBD1 for D (5 bases). Deletions cut 3 bases from V and 1 base from J, with 10 bases between. There are 15 residues in the CDR3. The germline CDR1 and CDR2 sequences are SGHTA and FQGTGA. The chain's CDR3 is CASSFRDVSNQPQHF. The CDR3, as DNA: TGTGCCAGCAGCTTCCGGGACGTCAGCAATCAGCCCCAGCATTTT.

This clone was seen a handful of times. This chain connects TRBV6-5 to TRBJ1-6; D gene ambiguous. The CDR3 covers 12 residues. V lost 2 bases and J lost 9, with 5 bases in between. Germline V gene lookup returns CDR1 MNHEY and CDR2 SVGAGI. CDR3 coding DNA: TGTGCCAGCAGTTACCTAGGTTCACCCCTCCACTTT. Translation gives CASSYLGSPLHF.

The V and J genes are TRBV9 and TRBJ2-2; perhaps TRBD1 as D (6 bases). This CDR3 comprises 16 residues. Trimming pared 3 bases from V and 1 base from J, leaving 13 bases between. Germline V lookup: CDR1 SGDLS, CDR2 YYNGEE. CDR3 nucleotides: TGTGCCAGCAGCGGACGGAAGGGGGTGAACACCGGGGAGCTGTTTTTT. It encodes CASSGRKGVNTGELFF.

This clone came up a few times. The chain carries TRBV6-5 and TRBJ1-3; D ambiguous. The V gene lost 10 bases and the J gene lost 6 bases, with 13 bases spanning the gap. The CDR3 totals 12 residues. Germline V gives CDR1 MNHEY, CDR2 SVGAGI. CDR3 sequence: CATRRAENTIYF. The CDR3 DNA sequence: TGTGCCACCCGTCGAGCGGAAAACACCATATATTTT.

The chain uses TRBV6-2 or TRBV6-3 and TRBJ2-7; D call uncertain. The ends were cut back, 4 bases at V and 3 bases at J, with 10 bases in the middle. The length of the CDR3 is 13 residues. CDR1 and CDR2 from the germline V gene are MNHEY and SVGEGT. In DNA, the CDR3 is TGTGCCAGCAGTTTAGCCCCAATCTACGAGCAGTACTTC. This sequence encodes CASSLAPIYEQYF.

This clone was seen a single time. The chain couples TRBV27 to TRBJ2-3, with D unclear. Germline lookup yields CDR1 MNHEY and CDR2 SMNVEV (reference sequence). This CDR3 is built from 14 residues. V was cut by 3 bases and J by 0 bases, with 7 bases left in between. CDR3 in DNA: TGTGCCAGCAGTTTGAGGCGTAGCACAGATACGCAGTATTTT. Protein: CASSLRRSTDTQYF.

The gene calls are TRBV19 and TRBJ2-3, with 7 bases matching TRBD1. J gave up 2 bases and V 4 bases, and 12 bases lay outside the gene matches. The CDR3 has 17 amino acids. Germline assignment: CDR1 LNHDA and CDR2 SQIVND (reference sequence). CDR3 loop: CASSSVRDSLYTDTQYF. The CDR3 DNA is TGTGCCAGTAGTAGCGTTAGGGACAGTCTCTACACAGATACGCAGTATTTT.

Notes on this clone: Other DNA sequences from this sample encode an identical CDR3 as well. The V gene is TRBV27, the J gene TRBJ1-1; D possibly corresponds to TRBD1 (5 bases). CDR1 is MNHEY and CDR2 is SMNVEV in the germline V gene (reference sequence). V was shortened by 6 bases and J by 0 bases, with 11 bases between the two germline ends. The CDR3 is 14 residues long. The CDR3 bases are TGTGCCAGCAGCCGAGGGGCTGTGAACACTGAAGCTTTCTTT. It translates to CASSRGAVNTEAFF.

The V and J genes are TRBV3-1 (or the pseudogene TRBV3-2) and TRBJ1-1; D might be TRBD1 (5 bases). CDR1 and CDR2 from the germline V gene are LGHDT and YNNKEL (reference sequence). The CDR3 extends over 13 amino acids. Trimming cost V 0 bases and J 11 bases, with 13 bases left between them. CDR3 amino acids: CASSQDWAGMAFF. The CDR3 coding sequence is TGTGCCAGCAGCCAAGATTGGGCAGGGATGGCTTTCTTT.

The V call is TRBV4-1, the J call TRBJ2-1; TRBD2 matches 8 bases. Unmatched junction bases numbered 6, after V lost 1 base and J lost 4 bases. The CDR3 spans 16 residues. The V gene's germline CDR1 is MGHRA and CDR2 YSYEKL. CDR3: CASSQGWSGSYNEQFF. The CDR3 nucleotides read TGCGCCAGCAGCCAAGGGTGGAGCGGGAGTTACAATGAGCAGTTCTTC.

J is TRBJ2-1 and V is TRBV3-1 (or the pseudogene TRBV3-2), with D uncertain. This CDR3 has 12 residues. Germline CDR1 and CDR2: LGHDT and YNNKEL (reference sequence). The V and J ends lost 1 base and 11 bases respectively, with 9 bases between them. The CDR3: CASSQVLGKQFF. The CDR3 DNA is TGTGCCAGCAGCCAAGTTTTAGGGAAGCAGTTCTTC.

This clone occurred once. The chain has TRBV7-8 and TRBJ1-5; D ambiguous. V was shortened by 5 bases and J by 4 bases, with 21 bases between the two germline ends. CDR3 length: 17 amino acids. CDR1 SGHVS and CDR2 FQNEAQ come from the germline V gene. The CDR3 nucleotides are TGTGCCAGCAGCCCCCGAGGAGGGAGGGTGTCTAATCAGCCCCAGCATTTT. Amino acid sequence: CASSPRGGRVSNQPQHF.

This chain connects TRBV5-5 to TRBJ1-1; possible D gene TRBD1, 6 bases. This CDR3 has 17 residues. Germline-derived CDR1 and CDR2 are SGHKS and YYEKEE (reference sequence). V lost 1 base to trimming and J lost 0 bases, with 16 bases between them. The CDR3 is CASSLMAGAPMNTEAFF. CDR3 bases: TGTGCCAGCAGCTTGATGGCAGGGGCCCCCATGAACACTGAAGCTTTCTTT.

V gene TRBV12-2 combines with J gene TRBJ1-5; the table names TRBD1, a call not compared with the DNA. TRBV12-2 is a pseudogene segment. This CDR3 spans 18 amino acids. CDR3 bases: TGTGCAAGTCGCTTAGCCCTGGACATCCTGGGGCGCAATCAGCCCCAGCATTTT. Encoded protein: CASRLALDILGRNQPQHF.

The V gene is TRBV5-4, the J gene TRBJ1-1; perhaps TRBD1 as D (5 bases). Germline loops: CDR1 SGHNT, CDR2 YYREEE (reference sequence). Trimming cost V 0 bases and J 5 bases, with 14 bases left between them. CDR3 length: 15 amino acids. In nucleotides, the CDR3 is TGTGCCAGCAGCTTGGATCGGGGGGGGATGACTGAAGCTTTCTTT. Its translation: CASSLDRGGMTEAFF.

The rearrangement uses TRBV7-9 and TRBJ2-7, with 7 bases fitting TRBD1. CDR1 is SEHNR and CDR2 is FQNEAQ in the germline V gene (reference sequence). The CDR3 sequence is 13 residues long. With 4 bases clipped from V and 2 bases from J, the junction kept 2 bases outside the gene matches. The CDR3 is CASSWGQTYEQYF. The CDR3 DNA reads as TGTGCCAGCAGCTGGGGACAGACCTACGAGCAGTACTTC.

The chain couples TRBV7-2 to TRBJ1-2; D gene ambiguous. CDR1 is SGHTA and CDR2 is FQGNSA in the germline V gene. V was shortened by 5 bases and J by 4 bases, with 17 bases between the two germline ends. The CDR3 sequence is 15 residues long. DNA for the CDR3: TGTGCCAGCAGCAATTTGCAGCGTTCGGGCTATGGCTACACCTTC. Amino acid sequence: CASSNLQRSGYGYTF.

V and J are TRBV28 and TRBJ2-7; TRBD1 matches at 9 bases. J lost 0 bases, V lost 6 bases, and 6 bases had no gene match. The germline V gene encodes CDR1 MDHEN and CDR2 SYDVKM. CDR3 length equals 15 residues. CDR3 in amino acids: CASSLSGQGSYEQYF. CDR3 DNA: TGTGCCAGCAGCCTCTCGGGACAGGGCTCCTACGAGCAGTACTTC.

DNA for the CDR3: TGTGCCAGCACCCCGGGACGGAAGAACACTGAAGCTTTCTTT. Its protein product is CASTPGRKNTEAFF. V usage is TRBV7-9 and J usage is TRBJ1-1; D might be TRBD1 (5 bases). Trimming stripped 7 bases from V and 1 base from J, with 13 bases between. CDR3 length equals 14 residues. CDR1 and CDR2 (germline): SEHNR, FQNEAQ (reference sequence).

V and J are TRBV3-1 (or the pseudogene TRBV3-2) and TRBJ1-1; D is perhaps TRBD1 (5 bases). CDR1 is LGHDT and CDR2 is YNNKEL in the germline V gene (reference sequence). Trimming stripped 0 bases from V and 0 bases from J, with 11 bases between. This CDR3 comprises 16 residues. CDR3 coding DNA: TGTGCCAGCAGCCAAGAGAGGGGTTATCTGAACACTGAAGCTTTCTTT. Amino acids: CASSQERGYLNTEAFF.